Listed below are T cell receptor beta chains from one sample, sequenced in a study of CD8 T cells in ankylosing spondylitis. TCRdb used MiXCR to reprocess the 5' RACE reads, holding one entry per CDR3 protein. The data hold about 480,000 distinct CDR3 sequences, with 15% to 20% observed a single time. Sequenced sample: blood, either unsorted or a sorted T cell fraction (not recorded which). The receptor source for this set is a male donor with ankylosing spondylitis. Each CDR3 is given without its conserved first and last residue.

TRBV10-3	TRBJ2-2	AISPTSVDAGELF
TRBV5-1	TRBJ2-1	ASSSGGTSGNNEQF
TRBV6-1	TRBJ2-7	ASGVGGYEQY
TRBV5-1	TRBJ2-1	ASSLARDSSYNEQF
TRBV7-2	TRBJ2-3	ASSSRTAIFTDTQY
TRBV21-1	TRBJ1-5	ASSKEGGKGGRGSDQPQH
TRBV3-1	TRBJ2-6	ASSQDPRTSGANVLT
TRBV12-3/TRBV12-4	TRBJ2-7	ASRATGQGSYEQY
TRBV5-1	TRBJ1-1	ASRNNTGTRRGTTEAF
TRBV11-2	TRBJ1-5	ASSWTLGQPQH
TRBV20-1	TRBJ1-2	SARPQRYT
TRBV3-1	TRBJ2-3	ASSQDEMKGWRTDTQY
TRBV7-9	TRBJ2-5	ASDLEGETQY
TRBV4-2	TRBJ2-3	ASSPRTSGSFTDTQY
TRBV20-1	TRBJ2-3	SAPGRGGGTDTQY
TRBV7-9	TRBJ2-3	ASSFLAGGGTDTQY
TRBV6-4	TRBJ2-1	ASSPLANAYNEQF
TRBV4-1	TRBJ1-1	ASSQGRAKNTEAF
TRBV15	TRBJ2-2	ATSRADRGPLFTGELF
TRBV20-1	TRBJ1-1	SARHLFTEAF
TRBV27	TRBJ2-7	ASRDTSGMYYEQY
TRBV7-9	TRBJ2-4	ASSEQGNIQY
TRBV20-1	TRBJ1-1	SAPHRMNTEAF
TRBV5-1	TRBJ2-4	ASSLAGARGNIQY
TRBV20-1	TRBJ2-7	SARSAGTYEQY
TRBV6-1	TRBJ1-2	ASTAGIETVGYT
TRBV6-2/TRBV6-3	TRBJ1-1	ASSYWQTTEAF
TRBV5-1	TRBJ1-2	ASSLFPVTDPTVNYGYT
TRBV16	TRBJ2-7	ASSQSLGGDSYEQY
TRBV5-1	TRBJ2-7	ASSYSRTGGQHEQY
TRBV5-1	TRBJ2-1	ASSPRVDRNEQF
TRBV9	TRBJ1-2	ASSSRDRGRYGYT
TRBV6-5	TRBJ2-2	ASSYAPGLGGAGELF
TRBV7-9	TRBJ2-1	ASTDRTSGANEQF
TRBV19	TRBJ2-1	ASNKGGTFPWDEQF
TRBV12-3/TRBV12-4	TRBJ2-3	ASRHGGVRTDTQY
TRBV28	TRBJ1-1	ASSHYKGQGYTEAF
TRBV4-2	TRBJ1-1	ASSQRGTGGRGTEAF
TRBV29-1	TRBJ1-5	SVDEGGPNQPQH
TRBV2	TRBJ2-5	ATSRRGQETQY
TRBV5-1	TRBJ1-5	ASSLGPYQPQH
TRBV27	TRBJ2-6	ASRQNRAGANVLT
TRBV5-4	TRBJ2-5	ASSLSGTGETQY
TRBV5-1	TRBJ1-1	ASSSTVGTPGRAF
TRBV12-3/TRBV12-4	TRBJ1-2	ASSLVGEYYGYT
TRBV5-6	TRBJ1-1	ASSSTGQPVNLEAF
TRBV2	TRBJ2-1	ASSAWDNEQF
TRBV19	TRBJ1-1	ASRNILPMNTEAF
TRBV20-1	TRBJ1-2	SARGGGYDGYT
TRBV18	TRBJ1-3	ASSPTSLPGNTIY
TRBV29-1	TRBJ2-7	SVQGPTYEQY
TRBV7-2	TRBJ2-5	ASSLAGIRETQY
TRBV6-6	TRBJ2-5	ASLGGKETQY
TRBV6-1	TRBJ1-1	ASSERGQLGSFFTENTEAF
TRBV6-1	TRBJ2-7	ASSKQGAHYEQY
TRBV30	TRBJ2-5	AWTGTQATQY